The 24 T cell receptor beta chains given below trace back to one sample, sequenced in a study of T cell repertoires in cytomegalovirus infection. One entry per CDR3 protein results from TCRdb running MiXCR on the reads. The repertoire holds about 700,000 distinct CDR3 sequences, with roughly 30% as singletons. For these TCRs, the target antigens are not known. The sequenced sample was cultured PBMCs, obtained from culture after CMV antigen stimulation. The receptors derive from a human donor in good health (CMV status not recorded). Some clones in this sample may be carry-over from other donors' samples.

CDR3 in amino acids: CASSLALEGAGANVLTF. The CDR3, as DNA: TGTGCCAGCAGCTTAGCGCTGGAGGGTGCCGGGGCCAACGTCCTGACTTTC. The chain is built from TRBV7-9 and TRBJ2-6, with D perhaps TRBD2 (6 bases). CDR3 length equals 17 residues. V was pared by 0 bases and J by 4 bases, with 13 bases between. Germline assignment: CDR1 SEHNR and CDR2 FQNEAQ (reference sequence).

This clonotype has a count of ten or more. The chain combines TRBV7-2 with TRBJ2-2; 8 positions match TRBD1. CDR3 length equals 15 residues. CDR1 and CDR2 (germline): SGHTA, FQGNSA. The junction had 7 bases not matched to a gene; V was cut back by 6 bases and J by 4 bases. CDR3 loop: CASRILQGGTGELFF. CDR3 in DNA: TGTGCCAGCAGAATTTTACAGGGGGGCACCGGGGAGCTGTTTTTT.

J is TRBJ1-6 and V is TRBV2; D is unclear. This CDR3 region has 16 residues. V lost 1 base, J lost 0 bases, and 7 bases lay in between. The V gene's germline CDR1 is SNHLY and CDR2 FYNNEI. The CDR3 sequence is CASSEGRDSYNSPLHF. The CDR3, as DNA: TGTGCCAGCAGTGAAGGACGAGACTCCTATAATTCACCCCTCCACTTT.

This clonotype was recorded a few times. The genes are TRBV4-1 and TRBJ1-1; no clear D gene. Germline V CDR1 and CDR2: MGHRA, YSYEKL. Trimming pared 0 bases from V and 4 bases from J, leaving 15 bases between. The CDR3 spans 16 residues. For the CDR3, the DNA is TGCGCCAGCAGCCAAGAGATCGCGGCGTCGGTCACTGAAGCTTTCTTT. Its translation: CASSQEIAASVTEAFF.

This clonotype was seen more than once but under ten times. The chain has TRBV7-2 and TRBJ1-2; TRBD1 is a possible D gene (6 bases). CDR3 length equals 15 residues. Per the germline V gene, CDR1 is SGHTA and CDR2 is FQGNSA. The V end was cut by 6 bases, the J end by 6 bases, with 20 bases between. The CDR3 DNA reads as TGTGCCAGCAGTCTGGTCCTGGGGGGCCGACATGGCTACACCTTC. Translated: CASSLVLGGRHGYTF.

This clonotype was counted between two and nine times. One junction end disagrees with the germline gene, perhaps due to a read error. The rearrangement links TRBV12-3 or TRBV12-4 to TRBJ2-7, with 11 nucleotides matching TRBD2. This CDR3 has 14 amino acids. The CDR3, as DNA: TGTGCCAGCAGTATAGCGGGGGGGAGCTACGAGCAGTACTTC. As protein: CASSIAGGSYEQYF.

This rearrangement joins TRBV4-3 to TRBJ1-5, with a possible D match to TRBD1 (5 bases). This CDR3 has 15 amino acids. V dropped 0 bases and J dropped 7 bases, with 13 bases sitting between them. CDR1 is LGHNA, CDR2 YSLEER, per germline. The CDR3 spells CASSQDGARRQPQHF. The CDR3 DNA reads TGCGCCAGCAGCCAAGACGGGGCCCGGAGGCAGCCCCAGCATTTT.

The J gene is TRBJ2-5, the V gene TRBV25-1; D possibly uses TRBD1 or TRBD2 (6 bases each). From germline, CDR1 is MGHDK and CDR2 SYGVNS. The CDR3 contains 17 residues. V dropped 3 bases and J dropped 1 base, with 18 bases sitting between them. DNA for the CDR3: TGTGCCAGCAGTGACCCCGGGGGCGGGGTGTCCCAAGAGACCCAGTACTTC. Protein: CASSDPGGGVSQETQYF. The variable domain in full, completed from reference TRBV25-1 and TRBJ2-5, reads EADIYQTPRYLVIGTGKKITLECSQTMGHDKMYWYQQDPGMELHLIHYSYGVNSTEKGDLSSESTVSRIRTEHFPLTLESARPSHTSQYLCASSDPGGGVSQETQYFGPGTRLLVL.

This clonotype was recorded a few times. The chain employs TRBV10-3 and TRBJ2-7; D possibly corresponds to TRBD2 (5 bases). CDR3 length equals 14 residues. The germline V and J ends were trimmed by 10 bases and 2 bases, with 18 bases remaining between them. Germline V gives CDR1 ENHRY, CDR2 SYGVKD. In nucleotides, the CDR3 is TGTGCCACAACGTCCGGGGTTCAACCCTACGAGCAGTACTTC. The encoded protein is CATTSGVQPYEQYF.

With respect to this clonotype: A much larger clonotype is one base distant, so this may be a read error. This rearrangement joins TRBV7-2 to TRBJ2-3, with D tentatively TRBD1 (6 bases). The J call may be incorrect, as the DNA end agrees better with TRBJ1-5. Germline V gene lookup returns CDR1 SGHTA and CDR2 FQGNSA. The CDR3 has 16 residues. The CDR3: CASSLLGGANTDTQHF. CDR3 DNA: TGTGCCAGCAGCTTATTAGGGGGGGCGAACACAGATACGCAGCATTTT.

The rearrangement uses TRBV7-9 and TRBJ2-3; 9 positions agree with TRBD2. Germline trimming cut 2 bases from V and 3 bases from J; bases unmatched to any gene: 6. The germline gives CDR1 SEHNR, CDR2 FQNEAQ (reference sequence). The CDR3 has 16 amino acids. Written as DNA, the CDR3 is TGTGCCAGCAGCTTACTGGGGACTAGCTCTACAGATACGCAGTATTTT. Amino acid sequence: CASSLLGTSSTDTQYF.

This rearrangement joins TRBV6-6 to TRBJ1-6, with D possibly TRBD1 on 5 matching bases. The germline V gene encodes CDR1 MNHNY and CDR2 SVGAGI (reference sequence). The V end lost 7 bases, the J end lost 11 bases, and 21 bases lay between the germline ends. The CDR3 totals 15 residues. CDR3 protein: CASNLRQILLAPLHF. CDR3 DNA: TGTGCCAGCAACCTAAGACAGATTCTTTTAGCACCCCTCCACTTT.

This clonotype was seen more than once but under ten times. The genes are TRBV4-1 and TRBJ1-3; D gene ambiguous. Trimming removed 1 base from V and 1 base from J, with 8 bases in between. Germline lookup yields CDR1 MGHRA and CDR2 YSYEKL. There are 15 residues in the CDR3. The CDR3 sequence: CASSQVIQSGNTIYF. As DNA, the CDR3 is TGCGCCAGCAGCCAAGTAATACAGTCTGGAAACACCATATATTTT.

The genes are TRBV6-2 or TRBV6-3 and TRBJ2-7, with 9 bases matching TRBD2. V was pared by 2 bases and J by 3 bases, with 11 bases of the junction left unmatched. CDR3 length: 17 amino acids. Germline lookup yields CDR1 MNHEY and CDR2 SVGEGT. CDR3 loop: CASSYGLVWTSDYEQYF. CDR3 sequence (DNA): TGTGCCAGCAGTTACGGTCTCGTATGGACTAGCGACTACGAGCAGTACTTC.

This chain uses TRBV5-6 with TRBJ2-1; D remains unclear. The CDR3 has 13 residues. Trimming pared 2 bases from V and 9 bases from J, leaving 12 bases between. CDR1 and CDR2 from the germline V gene are SGHDT and YYEEEE. The DNA of the CDR3 is TGTGCCAGCAGCTTATTCGGCTCGGGTGAGCAGTTCTTC. Translated: CASSLFGSGEQFF. Complete variable domain (other parts from reference TRBV5-6 and TRBJ2-1): DAGVTQSPTHLIKTRGQQVTLRCSPKSGHDTVSWYQQALGQGPQFIFQYYEEEERQRGNFPDRFSGHQFPNYSSELNVNALLLGDSALYLCASSLFGSGEQFFGPGTRLTVL.

The chain links TRBV20-1 to TRBJ2-3, with D possibly being TRBD2 (5 bases). The V gene's germline CDR1 is DFQATT and CDR2 SNEGSKA (reference sequence). This CDR3 is 12 amino acids long. V was cut by 6 bases and J by 3 bases, with 10 bases left in between. CDR3 bases: TGCAGTGCCGGGGTGGGTACAGATACGCAGTATTTT. Its protein product is CSAGVGTDTQYF.

The chain has TRBV6-6 and TRBJ2-4; D is unresolved. The germline V gene encodes CDR1 MNHNY and CDR2 SVGAGI (reference sequence). This CDR3 is 14 amino acids long. V lost 7 bases and J lost 1, with 11 bases in between. The CDR3 here is CASKATLAKNIQYF. The CDR3 nucleotides read TGTGCCAGCAAGGCTACCTTGGCCAAAAACATTCAGTACTTC.

The chain joins TRBV7-2 to TRBJ2-5; TRBD2 might be the D (7 bases). The CDR3 is 16 residues long. V gave up 1 base and J gave up 7 bases, with 19 bases separating them. The germline CDR1 and CDR2 sequences are SGHTA and FQGNSA. The CDR3 DNA is TGTGCCAGCAGCTTAGTCGCGGGGGCCCTCTCGGGGACCCAGTACTTC. This codes for CASSLVAGALSGTQYF.

This clonotype has at least ten counts. V usage is TRBV7-2 and J usage is TRBJ2-5, with a tentative D call TRBD2 (8 bases). Deletions cut 5 bases from V and 0 bases from J, with 13 bases between. Germline CDR1 and CDR2: SGHTA and FQGNSA. This CDR3 is 15 amino acids long. The CDR3 coding sequence is TGTGCCAGCAGCCAGGGGGGACTAGACCAAGAGACCCAGTACTTC. Encoded protein: CASSQGGLDQETQYF.

This clonotype occurred a few times. The chain links TRBV7-6 to TRBJ2-2; 9 positions match TRBD2. This CDR3 has 17 residues. Germline assignment: CDR1 SGHVS and CDR2 FNYEAQ. V lost 4 bases to trimming and J lost 5 bases; unmatched junction nucleotides: 11. This CDR3 is CASSSRWAGGRTGELFF. The CDR3 DNA sequence: TGTGCCAGCAGCTCCCGCTGGGCGGGAGGGCGGACCGGGGAGCTGTTTTTT. The whole variable domain, remainder taken from reference TRBV7-6 and TRBJ2-2, is GAGVSQSPRYKVTKRGQDVALRCDPISGHVSLYWYRQALGQGPEFLTYFNYEAQQDKSGLPNDRFSAERPEGSISTLTIQRTEQRDSAMYRCASSSRWAGGRTGELFFGEGSRLTVL.

The CDR3 is CASSLLGGALTGELFF. The CDR3 region has the DNA TGTGCCAGCAGCTTACTCGGCGGGGCATTGACCGGGGAGCTGTTTTTT. The chain has TRBV7-9 and TRBJ2-2, with D maybe TRBD2 (6 bases). The CDR3 extends over 16 amino acids. The germline CDR1 and CDR2 sequences are SEHNR and FQNEAQ (reference sequence). Trimming removed 2 bases from V and 5 bases from J, with 15 bases in between.

In this sample, this clonotype turned up a few times. The V and J genes are TRBV7-2 and TRBJ2-5; D is unclear. The CDR3 covers 13 residues. Germline V gene sequence: CDR1 SGHTA, CDR2 FQGNSA. The V gene lost 4 bases and the J gene lost 11 bases, with 17 bases spanning the gap. The CDR3 loop reads CASSSQMRLGQYF. CDR3 sequence (DNA): TGTGCCAGCAGCTCTCAGATGCGTTTAGGGCAGTACTTC.

This clonotype was detected many times. The rearrangement joins TRBV7-2 to TRBJ2-3, with a tentative D call TRBD2 (6 bases). Germline V CDR1 and CDR2: SGHTA, FQGNSA. V was shortened by 3 bases and J by 0 bases, with 19 bases between the two germline ends. The CDR3 loop spans 18 amino acids. The CDR3 bases are TGTGCCAGCAGCTTTCAGGCTGGGGCTAGCGTTAGCACAGATACGCAGTATTTT. Translating gives CASSFQAGASVSTDTQYF.

This clonotype has only a few counts. This chain links TRBV7-2 with TRBJ2-3, with D possibly matching TRBD2 (6 bases). V lost 5 bases, J lost 10 bases, and 16 bases lay in between. The CDR3 contains 13 residues. Germline loops: CDR1 SGHTA, CDR2 FQGNSA. In DNA form, the CDR3 reads TGTGCCAGCAGCCTCACCACGGGAGTGGCGCAGTATTTT. Translating gives CASSLTTGVAQYF. Looking up the rest from reference TRBV7-2 and TRBJ2-3 gives the full variable domain: GAGVSQSPSNKVTEKGKDVELRCDPISGHTALYWYRQSLGQGLEFLIYFQGNSAPDKSGLPSDRFSAERTGGSVSTLTIQRTQQEDSAVYLCASSLTTGVAQYFGPGTRLTVL.